This T cell receptor beta chain was profiled in a study of cytomegalovirus exposure and HLA in healthy donors. The CDR3 has 17 residues. CDR1 is SEHNR and CDR2 is FQNEAQ in the germline V gene (reference sequence). V lost 1 base to trimming and J lost 4 bases, with 19 bases between them. The primer mix had 60 Vbeta and 13 Jbeta primers. Only in-frame clones appear in the TCRdb table, and some are missing; sequencing was by immunoSEQ multiplex PCR. The repertoire holds about 110,000 clones, about three quarters seen once, with roughly 6% in the top ten. Sequencing was carried out using PBMCs. The clonotype was recovered from a woman in her fifties or sixties in good health and CMV-seropositive. This sequence joins TRBV7-9 and TRBJ1-1, with D perhaps matching TRBD1 (5 bases). The CDR3 loop reads CASSLVGGVQVFTEAFF. The DNA of the CDR3 is TGTGCCAGCAGCTTAGTGGGGGGAGTTCAGGTGTTCACTGAAGCTTTCTTT. Complete variable domain (other parts from reference TRBV7-9 and TRBJ1-1): DTGVSQNPRHKITKRGQNVTFRCDPISEHNRLYWYRQTLGQGPEFLTYFQNEAQLEKSRLLSDRFSAERPKGSFSTLEIQRTEQGDSAMYLCASSLVGGVQVFTEAFFGQGTRLTVV.